This TCR beta chain stems from a study of Ad26.COV2.S vaccination and SARS-CoV-2 variants. Described treatment: around 19 received Ad26.COV2.S at low or high dose, single or two shots; roughly five received placebo; per-sample allocation not given. Specimen acquisition occurred on day 63 following the initial vaccine or placebo injection. Donation came from an adult in Boston who was aged 18-55 years. Built on an Ad26 vector, the vaccine expressed Wuhan-strain SARS-CoV-2 spike. This CDR3 has 15 amino acids. From germline, CDR1 is SGHTA and CDR2 FQGNSA. V was cut by 0 bases and J by 6 bases, with 12 bases left in between. Some clones are missing from TCRdb's copy, which holds only in-frame ones; the method was immunoSEQ multiplex PCR. The sample gives 350,000 to 450,000 clones, approximately 90% of which show up once; around 1.7% is in the top ten.

The receptor was derived from a person aged 18-60 years who received the Ad26.COV2.S COVID-19 vaccine or a placebo. This specimen consisted of peripheral blood, obtained in a trial of Ad26.COV2.S vaccine versus placebo. The chain employs TRBV7-2 and TRBJ1-5; TRBD1 might be the D (5 bases). The CDR3: CASSLALDRFQPQHF. CDR3 sequence (DNA): TGTGCCAGCAGCTTAGCCCTCGACAGATTTCAGCCCCAGCATTTT.